A single T cell receptor beta chain is shown here with its context. Its antigen is currently unknown. The CDR3 totals 16 residues. The ends lost 4 bases at V and 7 bases at J; junction bases unmatched: 11. The germline CDR1 and CDR2 sequences are SGHRS and YFSETQ. Repertoires were generated with immunoSEQ multiplex PCR, while TCRdb's copy carries only in-frame clones and drops some. Here the sample spans fewer than 300,000 clones, roughly 88% being singletons. These data come from a study of cytomegalovirus exposure and HLA in healthy donors. Among the 100 to 150 subjects of the validation cohort, separate from the 666-subject first cohort, were the donors. Findings and caveats of the study: The study recorded 160 or so TCR beta chains that were cytomegalovirus-associated.

The sample was PBMCs. The rearrangement links TRBV5-1 to TRBJ2-5; 12 bases are shared with TRBD2. This TCR was sampled from a woman between 18 and 29 years old in good health and CMV-seronegative. The CDR3 protein is CASSQTRTSGEGTQYF. The CDR3 DNA is TGCGCCAGCAGCCAGACCCGGACTAGCGGGGAGGGGACCCAGTACTTC.